This TCR beta chain was captured by sequencing in a study of shared clonotypes between healthy human individuals. This clone was detected only a few times. Its antigen is currently unknown. The method was immunoSEQ multiplex PCR; TCRdb's version includes in-frame clones alone and lacks a portion of them. This sample has 400,000 to 500,000 clones, with less than 80% found just once. Study-wide results and caveats: Enrolling few donors narrowed the genetic and exposure-history diversity that was represented.

Germline V gene sequence: CDR1 LGHNA, CDR2 YNFKEQ. This CDR3 region has 19 residues. The V gene end was trimmed by 2 bases and the J gene end by 0 bases; junction bases not matched to a gene: 9. The clonotype was recovered from a woman between 40 and 50 years old in good health. Some clones in this sample may be carry-over from other donors' samples. Sequencing was carried out using PBMCs. The chain has TRBV4-2 and TRBJ2-1, with 11 bases matching TRBD2. The CDR3 DNA reads as TGTGCCAGCAGCCAAACCGGGACTAGCGGTTCTAGCTCCTACAATGAGCAGTTCTTC. As protein: CASSQTGTSGSSSYNEQFF.